This entry features one T cell receptor beta chain sequence. The sample is drawn from a study of blood T cell repertoires in COVID-19. About the research overall: Researchers got acute and convalescent COVID-19 samples from the United States, Italy and Spain. PBMCs, B-cell-depleted T cells, or T cells provided the cDNA or gDNA that made up the material.

The Seattle site enrolled patients during active infection and followed them longitudinally. Original processing methods: Estimation of nucleated cell counts was performed using reference gene primer amplification. Clones were sequenced by immunoSEQ multiplex PCR, and TCRdb holds only the in-frame ones, with some missing. V, J and clone size are taken as reported in that table, and D and trimming were inferred from the DNA itself. The table has 540,000 or so clones, roughly 89% seen once; the top ten hold around 8%. This CDR3 has 16 residues. Germline-derived CDR1 and CDR2 are MNHNY and SVGAGI (reference sequence). V gave up 6 bases and J gave up 6 bases; unmatched junction bases: 9.

Sequencing used peripheral blood. The chain is built from TRBV6-6 and TRBJ2-3; the match to TRBD2 covers 13 bases. The clonotype originates from a woman aged 45-60 years with COVID-19, enrolled during active disease. This chain's CDR3 is CASRFGTSGVVDTQYF. The CDR3 DNA reads as TGTGCCAGCAGATTTGGGACTAGCGGGGTAGTGGATACGCAGTATTTT.